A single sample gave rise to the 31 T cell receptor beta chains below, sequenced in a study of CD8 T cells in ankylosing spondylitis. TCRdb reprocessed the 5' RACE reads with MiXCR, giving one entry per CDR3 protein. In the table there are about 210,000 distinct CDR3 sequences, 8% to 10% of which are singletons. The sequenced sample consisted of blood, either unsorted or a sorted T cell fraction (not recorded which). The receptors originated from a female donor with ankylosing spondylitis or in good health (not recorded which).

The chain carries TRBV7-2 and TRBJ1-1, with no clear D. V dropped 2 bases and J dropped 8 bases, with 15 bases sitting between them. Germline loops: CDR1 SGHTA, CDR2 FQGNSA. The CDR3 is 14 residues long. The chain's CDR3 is CASSLRRTGGEAFF. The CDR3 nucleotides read TGTGCCAGCAGCTTAAGGCGGACCGGCGGAGAAGCTTTCTTT.

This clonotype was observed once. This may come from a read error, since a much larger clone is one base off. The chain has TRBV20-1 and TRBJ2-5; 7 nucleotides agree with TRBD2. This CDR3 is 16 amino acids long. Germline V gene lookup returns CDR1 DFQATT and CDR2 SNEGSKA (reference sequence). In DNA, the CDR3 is TGCAGTGTTAGAGCGCTTGGGGAGCGGGACGGGGAGACCCAGTACTTC. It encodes CSVRALGERDGETQYF.

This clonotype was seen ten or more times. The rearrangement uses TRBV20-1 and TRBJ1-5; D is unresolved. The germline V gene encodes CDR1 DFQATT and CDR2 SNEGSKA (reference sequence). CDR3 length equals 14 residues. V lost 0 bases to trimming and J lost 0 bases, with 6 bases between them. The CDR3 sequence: CSARDRFSNQPQHF. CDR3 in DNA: TGCAGTGCTAGAGATCGGTTTAGCAATCAGCCCCAGCATTTT.

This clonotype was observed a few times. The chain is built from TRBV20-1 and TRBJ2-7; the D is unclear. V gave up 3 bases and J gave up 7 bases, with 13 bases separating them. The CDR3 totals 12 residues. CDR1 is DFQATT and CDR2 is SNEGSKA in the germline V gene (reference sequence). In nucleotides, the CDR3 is TGCAGTGCTAGTTACCTACCCCGGGAGCAGTACTTC. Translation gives CSASYLPREQYF.

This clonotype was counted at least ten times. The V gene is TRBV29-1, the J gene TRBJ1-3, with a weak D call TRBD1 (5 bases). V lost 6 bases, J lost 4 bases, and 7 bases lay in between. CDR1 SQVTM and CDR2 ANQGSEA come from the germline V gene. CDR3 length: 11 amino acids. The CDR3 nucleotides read TGCAGCGTCCGACAGGGAAACACCATATATTTT. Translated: CSVRQGNTIYF.

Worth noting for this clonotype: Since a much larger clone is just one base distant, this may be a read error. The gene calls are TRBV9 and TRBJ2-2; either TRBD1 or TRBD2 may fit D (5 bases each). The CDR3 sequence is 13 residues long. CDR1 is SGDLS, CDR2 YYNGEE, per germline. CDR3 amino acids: CASNRQSNGKLFF. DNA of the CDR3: TGTGCCAGCAACCGACAGTCGAACGGGAAGCTGTTTTTT. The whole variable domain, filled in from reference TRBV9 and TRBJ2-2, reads DSGVTQTPKHLITATGQRVTLRCSPRSGDLSVYWYQQSLDQGLQFLIQYYNGEERAKGNILERFSAQQFPDLHSELNLSSLELGDSALYFCASNRQSNGKLFFGEGSRLTVL.

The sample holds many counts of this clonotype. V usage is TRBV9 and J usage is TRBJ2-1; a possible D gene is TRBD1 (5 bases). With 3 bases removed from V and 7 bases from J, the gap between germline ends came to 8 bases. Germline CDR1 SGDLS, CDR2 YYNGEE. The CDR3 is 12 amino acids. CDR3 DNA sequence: TGTGCCAGCAGCGCGACAGAAAATGAGCAGTTCTTC. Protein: CASSATENEQFF.

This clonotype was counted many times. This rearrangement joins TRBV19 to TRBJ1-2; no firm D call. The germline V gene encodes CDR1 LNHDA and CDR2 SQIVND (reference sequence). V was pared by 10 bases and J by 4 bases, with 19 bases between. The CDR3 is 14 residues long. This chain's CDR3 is CATQSPGEAYGYTF. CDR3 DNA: TGTGCCACCCAGAGCCCGGGAGAAGCCTATGGCTACACCTTC.

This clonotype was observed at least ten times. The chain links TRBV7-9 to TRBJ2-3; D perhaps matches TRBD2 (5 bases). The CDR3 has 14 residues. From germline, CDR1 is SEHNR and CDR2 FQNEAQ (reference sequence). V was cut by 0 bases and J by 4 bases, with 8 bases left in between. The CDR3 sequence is CASSLAGVPDTQYF. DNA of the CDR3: TGTGCCAGCAGCTTAGCGGGAGTCCCAGATACGCAGTATTTT.

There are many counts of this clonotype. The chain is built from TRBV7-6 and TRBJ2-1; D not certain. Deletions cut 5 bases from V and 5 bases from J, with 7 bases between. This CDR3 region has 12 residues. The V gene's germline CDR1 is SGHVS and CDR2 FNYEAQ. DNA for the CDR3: TGTGCCAGCAGCCGAGTCCACAATGAGCAGTTCTTC. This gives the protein CASSRVHNEQFF.

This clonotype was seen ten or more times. CDR3 nucleotides: TGTGCCAGCAGTTTCCTCCTGACAGGTTCTCCGTCAGGGGAGCTGTTTTTT. Its translation is CASSFLLTGSPSGELFF. V gene TRBV12-3 or TRBV12-4 combines with J gene TRBJ2-2, with a tentative D call TRBD1 (6 bases). The CDR3 is 17 amino acids. The germline V and J ends were trimmed by 3 bases and 8 bases, with 22 bases remaining between them.

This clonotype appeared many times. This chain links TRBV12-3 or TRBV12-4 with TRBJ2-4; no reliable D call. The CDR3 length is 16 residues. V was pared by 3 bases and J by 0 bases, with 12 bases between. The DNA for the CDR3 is TGTGCCAGCAGTTTCGGGTCAGAACTAGCCAAAAACATTCAGTACTTC. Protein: CASSFGSELAKNIQYF.

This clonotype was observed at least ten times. The CDR3 is CASSLADRALYEQYF. Written as DNA, the CDR3 is TGCGCCAGCAGCCTGGCGGACAGGGCCCTCTACGAGCAGTACTTC. This chain connects TRBV5-1 to TRBJ2-7, with 8 bases identical to TRBD1. J gave up 3 bases and V 4 bases, and 9 bases lay outside the gene matches. The CDR3 extends over 15 amino acids. The germline gives CDR1 SGHRS, CDR2 YFSETQ.

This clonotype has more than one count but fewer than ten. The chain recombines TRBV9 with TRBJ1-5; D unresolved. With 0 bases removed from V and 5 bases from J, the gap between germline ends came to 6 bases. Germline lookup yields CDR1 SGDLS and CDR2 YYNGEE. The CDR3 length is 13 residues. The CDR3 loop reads CASSVGEDQPQHF. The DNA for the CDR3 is TGTGCCAGCAGCGTAGGGGAAGATCAGCCCCAGCATTTT.

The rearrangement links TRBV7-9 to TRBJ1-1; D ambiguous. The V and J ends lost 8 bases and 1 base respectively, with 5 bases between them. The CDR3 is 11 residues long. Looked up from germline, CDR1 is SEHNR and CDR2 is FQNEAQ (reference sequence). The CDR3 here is CASGWNTEAFF. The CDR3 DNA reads TGTGCCAGCGGGTGGAACACTGAAGCTTTCTTT.

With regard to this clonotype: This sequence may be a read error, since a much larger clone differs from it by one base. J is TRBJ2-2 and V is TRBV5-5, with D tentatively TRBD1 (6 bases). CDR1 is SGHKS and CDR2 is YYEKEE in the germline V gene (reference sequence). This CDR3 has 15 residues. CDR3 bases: TGTACCAGCAGCATCGAGGGGGCGAACACCGGGGAGCTGTTTTTT. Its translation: CTSSIEGANTGELFF.

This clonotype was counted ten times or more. Written as DNA, the CDR3 is TGTGCCAGCAGTTACGATGGGGGGGGCACTGAAGCTTTCTTT. This encodes CASSYDGGGTEAFF. The chain recombines TRBV6-5 with TRBJ1-1; D is perhaps TRBD1 (5 bases). In germline, CDR1 is MNHEY, CDR2 SVGAGI. This CDR3 is built from 14 residues. V gave up 2 bases and J gave up 4 bases, with 11 bases separating them.

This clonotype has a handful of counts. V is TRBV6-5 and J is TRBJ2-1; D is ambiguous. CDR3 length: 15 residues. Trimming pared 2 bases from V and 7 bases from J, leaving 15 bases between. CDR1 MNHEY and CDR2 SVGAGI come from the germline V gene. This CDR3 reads CASSYGSRGLNEQFF. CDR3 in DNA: TGTGCCAGCAGTTACGGGTCCCGCGGCCTAAATGAGCAGTTCTTC.

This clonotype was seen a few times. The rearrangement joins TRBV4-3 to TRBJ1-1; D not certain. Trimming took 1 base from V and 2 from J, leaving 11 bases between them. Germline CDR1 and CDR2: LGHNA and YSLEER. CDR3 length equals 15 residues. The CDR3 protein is CASSQGLVVNTEAFF. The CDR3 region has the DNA TGCGCCAGCAGCCAAGGGTTGGTGGTCAACACTGAAGCTTTCTTT.

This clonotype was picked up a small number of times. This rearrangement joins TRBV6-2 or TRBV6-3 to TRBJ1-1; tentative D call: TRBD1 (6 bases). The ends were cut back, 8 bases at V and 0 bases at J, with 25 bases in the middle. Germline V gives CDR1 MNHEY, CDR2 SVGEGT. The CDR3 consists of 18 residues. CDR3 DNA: TGTGCCAGCGGCAGGCCGTCCGGTTTCACAGGGCTGAACACTGAAGCTTTCTTT. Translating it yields CASGRPSGFTGLNTEAFF.

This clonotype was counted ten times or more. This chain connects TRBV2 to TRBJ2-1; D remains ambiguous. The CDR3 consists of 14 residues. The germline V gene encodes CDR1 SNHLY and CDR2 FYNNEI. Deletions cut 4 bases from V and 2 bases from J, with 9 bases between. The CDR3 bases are TGTGCCAGCAGTGGACCGAGCCCCTACAATGAGCAGTTCTTC. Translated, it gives CASSGPSPYNEQFF.

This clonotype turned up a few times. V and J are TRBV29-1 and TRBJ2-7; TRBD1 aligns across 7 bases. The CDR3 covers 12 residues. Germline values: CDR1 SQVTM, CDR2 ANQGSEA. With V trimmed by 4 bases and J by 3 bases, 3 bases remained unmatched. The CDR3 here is CSVVGQLYEQYF. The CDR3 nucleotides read TGCAGCGTTGTGGGACAGCTCTACGAGCAGTACTTC.

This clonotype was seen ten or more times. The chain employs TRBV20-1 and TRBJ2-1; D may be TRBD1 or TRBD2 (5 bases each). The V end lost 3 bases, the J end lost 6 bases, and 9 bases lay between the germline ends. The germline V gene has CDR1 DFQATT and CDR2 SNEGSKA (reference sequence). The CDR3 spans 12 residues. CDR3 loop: CSASTGGNEQFF. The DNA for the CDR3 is TGCAGTGCTAGTACTGGGGGCAATGAGCAGTTCTTC.

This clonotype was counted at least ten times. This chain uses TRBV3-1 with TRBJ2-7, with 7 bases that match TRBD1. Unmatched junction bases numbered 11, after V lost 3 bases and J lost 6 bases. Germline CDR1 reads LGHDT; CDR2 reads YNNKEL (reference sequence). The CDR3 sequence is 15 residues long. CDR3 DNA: TGTGCCAGCAGCCAGGGGACAGCCCACAAAGGCGAGCAGTACTTC. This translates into CASSQGTAHKGEQYF.

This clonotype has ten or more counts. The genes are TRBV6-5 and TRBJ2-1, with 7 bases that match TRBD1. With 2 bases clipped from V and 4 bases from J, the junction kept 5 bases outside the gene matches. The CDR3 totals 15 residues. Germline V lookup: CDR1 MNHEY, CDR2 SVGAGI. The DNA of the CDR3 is TGTGCCAGCAGTTACGACAGGGACGTATACAATGAGCAGTTCTTC. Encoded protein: CASSYDRDVYNEQFF.

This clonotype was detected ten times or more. This CDR3 is CASSLRDSNTEAFF. The CDR3 DNA sequence: TGTGCCAGCAGCTTAAGGGACAGCAACACTGAAGCTTTCTTT. The V call is TRBV7-8, the J call TRBJ1-1; TRBD1 matches 7 bases. This CDR3 region has 14 residues. The germline V gene has CDR1 SGHVS and CDR2 FQNEAQ. The V segment lost 2 bases and the J segment 2 bases; nucleotides outside the gene matches: 2.

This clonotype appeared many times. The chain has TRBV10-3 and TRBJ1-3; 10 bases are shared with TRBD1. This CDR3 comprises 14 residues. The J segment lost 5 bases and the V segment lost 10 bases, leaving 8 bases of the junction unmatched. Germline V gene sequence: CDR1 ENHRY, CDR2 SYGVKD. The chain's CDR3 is CASGTGDERNTIYF. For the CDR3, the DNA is TGTGCCAGTGGGACAGGGGACGAGCGAAACACCATATATTTT.

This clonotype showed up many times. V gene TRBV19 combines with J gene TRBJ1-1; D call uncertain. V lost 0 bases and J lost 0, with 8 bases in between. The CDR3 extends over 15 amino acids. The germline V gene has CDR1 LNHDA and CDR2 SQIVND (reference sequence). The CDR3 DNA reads TGTGCCAGTAGTATAGATGTGGGAATGAACACTGAAGCTTTCTTT. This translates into CASSIDVGMNTEAFF.

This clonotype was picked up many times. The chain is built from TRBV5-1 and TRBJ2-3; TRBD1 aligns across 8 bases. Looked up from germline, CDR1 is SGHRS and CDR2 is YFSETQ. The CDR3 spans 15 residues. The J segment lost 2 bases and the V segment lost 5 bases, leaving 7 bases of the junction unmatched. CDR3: CASSSTGGTTDTQYF. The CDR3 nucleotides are TGCGCCAGCAGTTCTACAGGGGGGACCACAGATACGCAGTATTTT. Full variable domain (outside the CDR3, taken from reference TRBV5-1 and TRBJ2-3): KAGVTQTPRYLIKTRGQQVTLSCSPISGHRSVSWYQQTPGQGLQFLFEYFSETQRNKGNFPGRFSGRQFSNSRSEMNVSTLELGDSALYLCASSSTGGTTDTQYFGPGTRLTVL.

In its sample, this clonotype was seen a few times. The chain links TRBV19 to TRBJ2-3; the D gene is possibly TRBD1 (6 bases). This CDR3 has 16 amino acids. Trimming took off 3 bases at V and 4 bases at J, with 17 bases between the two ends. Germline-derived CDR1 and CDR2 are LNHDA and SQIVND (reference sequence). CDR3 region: CASSIRGHTLPDTQYF. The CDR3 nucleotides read TGTGCCAGTAGTATTAGGGGACACACACTACCAGATACGCAGTATTTT. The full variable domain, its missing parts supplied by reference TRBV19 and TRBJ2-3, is DGGITQSPKYLFRKEGQNVTLSCEQNLNHDAMYWYRQDPGQGLRLIYYSQIVNDFQKGDIAEGYSVSREKKESFPLTVTSAQKNPTAFYLCASSIRGHTLPDTQYFGPGTRLTVL.

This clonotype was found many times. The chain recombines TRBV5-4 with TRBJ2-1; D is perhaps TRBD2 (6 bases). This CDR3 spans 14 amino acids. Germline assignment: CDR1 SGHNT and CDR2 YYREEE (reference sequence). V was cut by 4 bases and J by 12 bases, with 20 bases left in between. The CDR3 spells CASSAKVEGFRQFF. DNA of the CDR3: TGTGCCAGCAGCGCCAAAGTGGAGGGGTTCAGGCAGTTCTTC.